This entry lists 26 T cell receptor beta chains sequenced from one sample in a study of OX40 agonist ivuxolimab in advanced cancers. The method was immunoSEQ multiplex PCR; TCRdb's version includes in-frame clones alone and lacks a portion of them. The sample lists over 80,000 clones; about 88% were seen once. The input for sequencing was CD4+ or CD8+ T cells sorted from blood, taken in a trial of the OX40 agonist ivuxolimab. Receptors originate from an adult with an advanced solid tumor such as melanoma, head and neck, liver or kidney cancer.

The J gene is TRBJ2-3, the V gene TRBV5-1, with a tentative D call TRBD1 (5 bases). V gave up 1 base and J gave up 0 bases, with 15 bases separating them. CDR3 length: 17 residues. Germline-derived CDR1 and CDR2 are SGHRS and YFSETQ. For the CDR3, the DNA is TGCGCCAGCAGCTTGAGGGGAAATCGGTGGAGCACAGATACGCAGTATTTT. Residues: CASSLRGNRWSTDTQYF.

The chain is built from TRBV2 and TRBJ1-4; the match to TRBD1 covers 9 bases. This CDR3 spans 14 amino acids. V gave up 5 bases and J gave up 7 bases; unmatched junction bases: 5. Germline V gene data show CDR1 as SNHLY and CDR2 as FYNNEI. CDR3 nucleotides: TGTGCCAGCAGTAGAGACAGGGGGAGTGAAAAACTGTTTTTT. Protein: CASSRDRGSEKLFF.

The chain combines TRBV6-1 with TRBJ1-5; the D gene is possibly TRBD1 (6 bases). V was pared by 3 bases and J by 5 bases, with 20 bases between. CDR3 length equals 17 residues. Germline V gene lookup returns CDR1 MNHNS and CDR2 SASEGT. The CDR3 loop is CASSEDDTTGNDQPQHF. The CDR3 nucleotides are TGTGCCAGCAGTGAGGATGACACCACAGGGAACGATCAGCCCCAGCATTTT.

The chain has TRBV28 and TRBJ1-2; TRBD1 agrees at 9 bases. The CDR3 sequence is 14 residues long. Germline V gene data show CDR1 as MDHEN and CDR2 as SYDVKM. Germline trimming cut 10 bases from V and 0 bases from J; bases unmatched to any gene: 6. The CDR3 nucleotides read TGTGCCACCCAACAGGGGGCGACTAACTATGGCTACACCTTC. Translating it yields CATQQGATNYGYTF.

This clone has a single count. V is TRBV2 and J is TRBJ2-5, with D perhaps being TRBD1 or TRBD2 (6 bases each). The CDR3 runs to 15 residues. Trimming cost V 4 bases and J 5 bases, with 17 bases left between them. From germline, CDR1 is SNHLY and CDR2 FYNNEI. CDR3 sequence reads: CASSVQRGRGETQYF. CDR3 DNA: TGTGCCAGCAGTGTGCAACGGGGGCGCGGTGAGACCCAGTACTTC.

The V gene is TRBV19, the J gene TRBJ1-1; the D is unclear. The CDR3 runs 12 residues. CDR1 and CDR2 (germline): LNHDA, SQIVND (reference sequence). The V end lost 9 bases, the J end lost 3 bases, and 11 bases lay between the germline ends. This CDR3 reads CASRFMDTEAFF. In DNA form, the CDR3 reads TGTGCCAGCCGATTTATGGACACTGAAGCTTTCTTT.

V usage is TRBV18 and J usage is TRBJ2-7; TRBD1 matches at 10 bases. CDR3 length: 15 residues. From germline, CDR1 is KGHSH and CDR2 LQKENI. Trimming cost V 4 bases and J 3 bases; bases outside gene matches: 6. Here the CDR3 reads CASSQRTGGLYEQYV. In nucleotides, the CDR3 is TGTGCCAGCTCACAACGGACAGGGGGACTCTACGAGCAGTACGTC.

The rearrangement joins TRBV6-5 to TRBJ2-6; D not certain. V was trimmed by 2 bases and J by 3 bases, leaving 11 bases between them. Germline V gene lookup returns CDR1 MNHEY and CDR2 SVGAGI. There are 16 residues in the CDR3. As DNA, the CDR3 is TGTGCCAGCAGTTACCGAGTAGGCGGTGGGGCCAACGTCCTGACTTTC. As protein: CASSYRVGGGANVLTF.

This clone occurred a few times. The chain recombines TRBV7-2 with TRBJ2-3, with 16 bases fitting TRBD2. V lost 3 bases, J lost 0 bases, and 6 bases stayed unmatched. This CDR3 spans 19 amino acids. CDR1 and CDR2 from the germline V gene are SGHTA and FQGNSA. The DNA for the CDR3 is TGTGCCAGCAGCTTCCGGGGGACTAGCGGGAGGGCTAGCACAGATACGCAGTATTTT. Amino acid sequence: CASSFRGTSGRASTDTQYF.

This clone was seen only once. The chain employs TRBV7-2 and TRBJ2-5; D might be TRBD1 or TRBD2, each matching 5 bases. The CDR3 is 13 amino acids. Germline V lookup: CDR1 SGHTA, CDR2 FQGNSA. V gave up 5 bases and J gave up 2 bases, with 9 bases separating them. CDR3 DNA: TGTGCCAGCAGCCCCGGGACGCAAGAGACCCAGTACTTC. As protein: CASSPGTQETQYF. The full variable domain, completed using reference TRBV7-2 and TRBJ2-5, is GAGVSQSPSNKVTEKGKDVELRCDPISGHTALYWYRQSLGQGLEFLIYFQGNSAPDKSGLPSDRFSAERTGGSVSTLTIQRTQQEDSAVYLCASSPGTQETQYFGPGTRLLVL.

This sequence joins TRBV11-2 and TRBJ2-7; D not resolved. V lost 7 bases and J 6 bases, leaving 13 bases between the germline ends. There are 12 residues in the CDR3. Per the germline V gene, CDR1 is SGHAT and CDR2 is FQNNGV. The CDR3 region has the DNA TGTGCCAGCACACTACAATACAGCGAGCAGTACTTC. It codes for CASTLQYSEQYF.

CDR3 in DNA: TGTGCCATCAGTGACCGAGCTACAGACTACAGGGTCCATTGGTTCTTC. Protein product: CAISDRATDYRVHWFF. The V call is TRBV10-3, the J call TRBJ2-1; TRBD1 is a possible D gene (6 bases). V was shortened by 3 bases and J by 15 bases, with 27 bases between the two germline ends. Germline V gene lookup returns CDR1 ENHRY and CDR2 SYGVKD. The CDR3 extends over 16 amino acids.

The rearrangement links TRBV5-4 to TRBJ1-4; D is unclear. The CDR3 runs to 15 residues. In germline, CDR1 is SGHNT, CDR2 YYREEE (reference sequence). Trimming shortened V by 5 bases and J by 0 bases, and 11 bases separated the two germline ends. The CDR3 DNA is TGTGCCAGCAGTTCCGGGGATGCAACTAATGAAAAACTGTTTTTT. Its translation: CASSSGDATNEKLFF.

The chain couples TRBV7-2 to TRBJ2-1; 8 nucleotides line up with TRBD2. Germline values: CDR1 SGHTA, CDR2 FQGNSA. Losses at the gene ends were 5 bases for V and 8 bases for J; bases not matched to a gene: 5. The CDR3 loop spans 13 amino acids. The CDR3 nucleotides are TGTGCCAGCAGCCGGGAGGGAGGCGATGAGCAGTTCTTC. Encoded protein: CASSREGGDEQFF.

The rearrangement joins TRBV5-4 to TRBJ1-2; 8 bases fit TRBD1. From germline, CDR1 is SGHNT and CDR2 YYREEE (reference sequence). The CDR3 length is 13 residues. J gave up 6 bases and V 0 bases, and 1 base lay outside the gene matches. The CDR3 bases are TGTGCCAGCAGCTTGGCAGGGGGCGATGGCTACACCTTC. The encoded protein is CASSLAGGDGYTF.

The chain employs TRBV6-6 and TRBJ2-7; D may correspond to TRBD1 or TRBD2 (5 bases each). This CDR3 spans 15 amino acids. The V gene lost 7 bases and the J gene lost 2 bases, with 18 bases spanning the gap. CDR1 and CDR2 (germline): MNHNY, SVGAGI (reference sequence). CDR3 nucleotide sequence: TGTGCCAGCACTCAAGGGGTTATCGGGACCTACGAGCAGTACGTC. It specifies CASTQGVIGTYEQYV.

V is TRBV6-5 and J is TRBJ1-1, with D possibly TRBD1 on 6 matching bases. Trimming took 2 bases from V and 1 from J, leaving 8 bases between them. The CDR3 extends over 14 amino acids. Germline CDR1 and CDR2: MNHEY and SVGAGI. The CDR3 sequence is CASSYQGRNTEAFF. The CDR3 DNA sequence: TGTGCCAGCAGTTACCAGGGGCGGAACACTGAAGCTTTCTTT.

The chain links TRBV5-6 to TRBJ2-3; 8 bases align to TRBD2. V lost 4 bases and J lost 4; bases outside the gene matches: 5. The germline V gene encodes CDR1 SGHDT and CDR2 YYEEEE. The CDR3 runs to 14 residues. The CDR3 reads CASSEREWADTQYF. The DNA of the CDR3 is TGTGCCAGCAGCGAGCGGGAGTGGGCAGATACGCAGTATTTT.

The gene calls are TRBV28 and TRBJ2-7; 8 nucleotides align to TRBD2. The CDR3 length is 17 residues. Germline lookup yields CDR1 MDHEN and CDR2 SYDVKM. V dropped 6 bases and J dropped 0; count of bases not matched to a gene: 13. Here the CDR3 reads CASSSTTGGRLSYEQYF. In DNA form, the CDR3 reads TGTGCCAGCAGCTCCACGACGGGAGGGCGCCTCTCCTACGAGCAGTACTTC.

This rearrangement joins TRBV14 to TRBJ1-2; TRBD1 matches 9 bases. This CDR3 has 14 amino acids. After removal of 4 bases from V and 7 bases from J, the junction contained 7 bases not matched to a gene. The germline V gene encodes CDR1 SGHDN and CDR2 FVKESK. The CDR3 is CASSRSGDRVGYTF. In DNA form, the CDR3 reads TGTGCCAGCAGCCGCTCGGGGGACAGGGTTGGCTACACCTTC. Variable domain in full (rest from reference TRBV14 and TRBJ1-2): EAGVTQFPSHSVIEKGQTVTLRCDPISGHDNLYWYRRVMGKEIKFLLHFVKESKQDESGMPNNRFLAERTGGTYSTLKVQPAELEDSGVYFCASSRSGDRVGYTFGSGTRLTVV.

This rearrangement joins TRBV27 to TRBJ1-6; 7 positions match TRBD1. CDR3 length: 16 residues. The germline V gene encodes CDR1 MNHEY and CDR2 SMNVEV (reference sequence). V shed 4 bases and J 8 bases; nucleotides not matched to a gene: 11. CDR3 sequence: CASSSKGAKTDSPLHF. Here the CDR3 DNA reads TGTGCCAGCAGTTCAAAGGGGGCAAAGACCGATTCACCCCTCCACTTT.

The CDR3: CASSRETGLGAEAFF. CDR3 nucleotide sequence: TGCGCCAGCAGCCGGGAGACAGGATTGGGGGCTGAAGCTTTCTTT. This chain connects TRBV5-1 to TRBJ1-1; a weak D match, TRBD1 (6 bases). This CDR3 spans 15 amino acids. V gave up 4 bases and J gave up 6 bases, with 19 bases separating them. Germline V lookup: CDR1 SGHRS, CDR2 YFSETQ.

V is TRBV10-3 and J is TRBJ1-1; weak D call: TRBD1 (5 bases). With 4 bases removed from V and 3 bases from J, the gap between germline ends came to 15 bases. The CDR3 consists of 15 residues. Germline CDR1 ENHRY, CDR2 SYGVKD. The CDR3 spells CAISGSFRVDTEAFF. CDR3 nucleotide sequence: TGTGCCATCAGTGGGTCGTTCAGGGTGGACACTGAAGCTTTCTTT.

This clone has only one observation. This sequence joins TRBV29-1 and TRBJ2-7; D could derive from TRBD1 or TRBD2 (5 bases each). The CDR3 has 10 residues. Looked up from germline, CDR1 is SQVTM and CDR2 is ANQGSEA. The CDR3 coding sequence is TGCAGGGGACGGGTCCACGAGCAGTACTTC. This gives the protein CRGRVHEQYF.

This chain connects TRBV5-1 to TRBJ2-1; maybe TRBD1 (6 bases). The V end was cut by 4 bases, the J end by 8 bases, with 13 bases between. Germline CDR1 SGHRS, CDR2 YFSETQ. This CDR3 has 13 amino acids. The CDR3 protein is CASSLDRFDEQFF. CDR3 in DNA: TGCGCCAGCAGCCTTGACAGGTTCGATGAGCAGTTCTTC.

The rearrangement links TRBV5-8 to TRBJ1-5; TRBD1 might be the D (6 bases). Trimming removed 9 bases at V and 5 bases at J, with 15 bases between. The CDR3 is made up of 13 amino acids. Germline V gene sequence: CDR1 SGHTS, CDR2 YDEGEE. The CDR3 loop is CATSPGDDQPQHF. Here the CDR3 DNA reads TGTGCCACCTCGCCAGGGGACGATCAGCCCCAGCATTTT.